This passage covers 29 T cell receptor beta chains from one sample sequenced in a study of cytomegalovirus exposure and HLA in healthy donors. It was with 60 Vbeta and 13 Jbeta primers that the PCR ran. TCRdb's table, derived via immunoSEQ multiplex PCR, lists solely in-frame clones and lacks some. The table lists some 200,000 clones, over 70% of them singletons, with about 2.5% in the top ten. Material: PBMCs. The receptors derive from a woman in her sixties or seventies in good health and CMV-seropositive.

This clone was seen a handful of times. CDR3 nucleotide sequence: TGTGCCTGGAGTGTACTAGGTGATTCACCCCTCCACTTT. Translating gives CAWSVLGDSPLHF. The genes are TRBV30 and TRBJ1-6, with no clear D. Looked up from germline, CDR1 is GTSNPN and CDR2 is SVGIG (reference sequence). Trimming left V 0 bases short and J 8 bases short, with 8 bases between. CDR3 length: 13 residues.

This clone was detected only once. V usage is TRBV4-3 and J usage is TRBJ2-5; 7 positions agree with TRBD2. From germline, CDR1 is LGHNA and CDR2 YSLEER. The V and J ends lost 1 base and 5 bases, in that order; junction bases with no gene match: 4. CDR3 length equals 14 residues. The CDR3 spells CASSQGLGGETQYF. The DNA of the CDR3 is TGCGCCAGCAGCCAAGGCTTGGGGGGGGAGACCCAGTACTTC.

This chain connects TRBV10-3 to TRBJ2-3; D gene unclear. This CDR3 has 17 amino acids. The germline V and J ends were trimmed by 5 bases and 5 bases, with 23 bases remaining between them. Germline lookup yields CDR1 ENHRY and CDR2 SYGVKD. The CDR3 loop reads CAISSNPMKSIVDTQYF. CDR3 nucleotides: TGTGCCATCAGTTCAAACCCTATGAAGTCTATCGTAGATACGCAGTATTTT.

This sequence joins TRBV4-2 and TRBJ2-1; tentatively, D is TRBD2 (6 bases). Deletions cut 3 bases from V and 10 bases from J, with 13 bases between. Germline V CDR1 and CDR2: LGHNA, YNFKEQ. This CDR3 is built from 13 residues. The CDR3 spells CASSQTSPGEQFF. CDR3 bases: TGTGCCAGCAGCCAGACTAGTCCTGGCGAGCAGTTCTTC.

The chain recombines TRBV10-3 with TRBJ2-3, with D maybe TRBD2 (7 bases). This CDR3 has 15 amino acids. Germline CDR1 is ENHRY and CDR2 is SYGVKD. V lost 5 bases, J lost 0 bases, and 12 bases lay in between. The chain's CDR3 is CAISTSGGSTDTQYF. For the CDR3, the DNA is TGTGCCATCAGTACCTCGGGGGGCAGCACAGATACGCAGTATTTT.

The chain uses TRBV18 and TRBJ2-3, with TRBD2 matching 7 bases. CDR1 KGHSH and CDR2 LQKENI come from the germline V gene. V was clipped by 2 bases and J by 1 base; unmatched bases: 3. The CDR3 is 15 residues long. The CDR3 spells CASSPTSVRTDTQYF. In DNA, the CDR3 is TGTGCCAGCTCACCAACTAGCGTCCGCACAGATACGCAGTATTTT.

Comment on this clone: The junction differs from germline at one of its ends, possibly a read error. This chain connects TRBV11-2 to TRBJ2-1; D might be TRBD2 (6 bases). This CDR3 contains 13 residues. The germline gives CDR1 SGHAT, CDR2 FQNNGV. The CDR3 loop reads CASSFATSHELIF. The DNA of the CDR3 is TGTGCCAGCAGCTTCGCGACTAGTCACGAGTTGATCTTC.

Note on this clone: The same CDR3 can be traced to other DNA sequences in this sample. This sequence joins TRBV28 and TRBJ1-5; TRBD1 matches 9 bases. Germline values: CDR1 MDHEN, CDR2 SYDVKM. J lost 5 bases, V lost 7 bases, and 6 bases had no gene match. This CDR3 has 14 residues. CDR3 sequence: CASTSGQGDQPQHF. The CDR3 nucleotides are TGTGCCAGCACCTCGGGACAGGGTGATCAGCCCCAGCATTTT.

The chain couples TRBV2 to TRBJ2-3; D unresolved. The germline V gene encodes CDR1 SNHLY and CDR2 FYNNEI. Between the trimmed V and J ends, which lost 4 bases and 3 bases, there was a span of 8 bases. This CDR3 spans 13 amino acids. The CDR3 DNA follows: TGTGCCAGCAGTGTTTTAGAAACAGATACGCAGTATTTT. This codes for CASSVLETDTQYF.

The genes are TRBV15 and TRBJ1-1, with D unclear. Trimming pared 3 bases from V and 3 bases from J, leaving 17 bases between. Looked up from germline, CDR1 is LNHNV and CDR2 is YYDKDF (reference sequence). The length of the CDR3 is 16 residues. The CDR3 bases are TGTGCCACCAGCAGTGCCCCGGGAGGGCAGGACACTGAAGCTTTCTTT. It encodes CATSSAPGGQDTEAFF.

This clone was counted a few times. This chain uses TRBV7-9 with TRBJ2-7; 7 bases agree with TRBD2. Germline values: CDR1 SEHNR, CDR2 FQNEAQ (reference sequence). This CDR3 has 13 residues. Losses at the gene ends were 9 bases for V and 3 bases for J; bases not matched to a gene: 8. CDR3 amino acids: CASHPGGRYEQYF. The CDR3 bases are TGTGCCAGTCACCCGGGAGGCCGCTACGAGCAGTACTTC.

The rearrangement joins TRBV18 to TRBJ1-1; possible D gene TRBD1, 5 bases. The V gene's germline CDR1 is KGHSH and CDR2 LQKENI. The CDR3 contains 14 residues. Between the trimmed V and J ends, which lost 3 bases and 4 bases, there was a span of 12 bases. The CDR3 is CASSPGGLGTEAFF. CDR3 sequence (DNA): TGTGCCAGCTCACCGGGGGGGTTGGGCACTGAAGCTTTCTTT.

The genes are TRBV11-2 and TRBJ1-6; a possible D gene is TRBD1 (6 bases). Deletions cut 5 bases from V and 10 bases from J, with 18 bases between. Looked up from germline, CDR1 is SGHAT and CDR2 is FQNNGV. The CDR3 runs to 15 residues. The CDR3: CASSLPHQGHSPLHF. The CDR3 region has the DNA TGTGCCAGCAGCCTGCCCCACCAGGGGCACTCACCCCTCCACTTT.

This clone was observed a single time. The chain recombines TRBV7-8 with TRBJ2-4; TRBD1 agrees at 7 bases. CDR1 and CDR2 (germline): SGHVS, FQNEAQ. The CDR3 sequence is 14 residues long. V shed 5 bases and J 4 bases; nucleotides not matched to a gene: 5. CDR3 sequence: CASSLGTAKNIQYF. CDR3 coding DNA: TGTGCCAGCAGCCTCGGGACAGCTAAAAACATTCAGTACTTC.

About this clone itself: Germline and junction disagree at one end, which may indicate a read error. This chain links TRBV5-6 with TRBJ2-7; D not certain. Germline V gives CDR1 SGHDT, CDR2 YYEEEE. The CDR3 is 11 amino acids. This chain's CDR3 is CASSLTYEQYF. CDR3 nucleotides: TGTGCCAGCAGCTTAACCTACGAGCAATACTTC.

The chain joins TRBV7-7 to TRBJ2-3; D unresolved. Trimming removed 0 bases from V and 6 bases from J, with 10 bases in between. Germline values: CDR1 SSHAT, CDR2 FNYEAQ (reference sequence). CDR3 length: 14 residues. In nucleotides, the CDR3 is TGTGCCAGCAGCTTAGCGCTAAATTCTGATACGCAGTATTTT. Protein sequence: CASSLALNSDTQYF.

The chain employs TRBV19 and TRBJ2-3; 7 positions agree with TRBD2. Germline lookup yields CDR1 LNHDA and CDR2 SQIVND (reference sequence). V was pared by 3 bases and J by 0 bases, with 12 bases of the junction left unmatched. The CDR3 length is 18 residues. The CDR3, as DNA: TGTGCCAGTAGTATCGGAGTTTGGGGAGGGAGGAGCACAGATACGCAGTATTTT. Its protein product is CASSIGVWGGRSTDTQYF.

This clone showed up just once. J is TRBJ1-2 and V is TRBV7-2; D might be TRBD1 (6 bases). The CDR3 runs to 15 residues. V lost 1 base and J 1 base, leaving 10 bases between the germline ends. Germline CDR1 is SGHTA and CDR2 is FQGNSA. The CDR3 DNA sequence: TGTGCCAGCAGCTTAGTGGGCAGGGGTAACTATGGCTACACCTTC. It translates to CASSLVGRGNYGYTF. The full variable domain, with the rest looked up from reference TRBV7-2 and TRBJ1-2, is GAGVSQSPSNKVTEKGKDVELRCDPISGHTALYWYRQSLGQGLEFLIYFQGNSAPDKSGLPSDRFSAERTGGSVSTLTIQRTQQEDSAVYLCASSLVGRGNYGYTFGSGTRLTVV.

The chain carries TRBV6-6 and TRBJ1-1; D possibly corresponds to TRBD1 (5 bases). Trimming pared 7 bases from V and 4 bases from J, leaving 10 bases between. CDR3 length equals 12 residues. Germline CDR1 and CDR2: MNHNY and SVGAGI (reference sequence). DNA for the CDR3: TGTGCCAGCAACGGGGGTGGCACTGAAGCTTTCTTT. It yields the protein CASNGGGTEAFF.

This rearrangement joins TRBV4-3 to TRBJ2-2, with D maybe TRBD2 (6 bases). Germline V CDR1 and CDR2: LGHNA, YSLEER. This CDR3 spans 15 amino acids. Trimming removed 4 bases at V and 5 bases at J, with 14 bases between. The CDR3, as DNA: TGCGCCAGCAGCCGCCTAGGCGGGGTAACCGGGGAGCTGTTTTTT. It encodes CASSRLGGVTGELFF.

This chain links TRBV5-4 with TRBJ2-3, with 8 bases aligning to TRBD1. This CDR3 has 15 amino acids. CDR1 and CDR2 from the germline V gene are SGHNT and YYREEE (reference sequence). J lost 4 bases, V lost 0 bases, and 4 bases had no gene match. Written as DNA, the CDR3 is TGTGCCAGCAGCTTGGGGCAGGGGGCCTCAGATACGCAGTATTTT. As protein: CASSLGQGASDTQYF.

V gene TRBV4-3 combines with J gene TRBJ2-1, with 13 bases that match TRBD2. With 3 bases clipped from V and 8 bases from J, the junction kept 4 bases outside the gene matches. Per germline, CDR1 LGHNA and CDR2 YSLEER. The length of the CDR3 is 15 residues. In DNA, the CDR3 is TGCGCCAGCAGCCAGAACGGACTAGCGGGAGATGAGCAGTTCTTC. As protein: CASSQNGLAGDEQFF.

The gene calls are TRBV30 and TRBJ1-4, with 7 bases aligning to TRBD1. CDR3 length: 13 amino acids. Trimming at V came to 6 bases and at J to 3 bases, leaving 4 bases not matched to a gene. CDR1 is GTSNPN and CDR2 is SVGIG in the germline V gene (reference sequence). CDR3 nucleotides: TGTGCCTGCAAGGGGGCGGCTAATGAAAAACTGTTTTTT. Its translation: CACKGAANEKLFF.

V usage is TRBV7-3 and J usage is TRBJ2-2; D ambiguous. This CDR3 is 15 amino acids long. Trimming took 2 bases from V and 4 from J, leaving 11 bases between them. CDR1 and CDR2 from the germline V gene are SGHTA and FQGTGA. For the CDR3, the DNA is TGTGCCAGCAGCTTAGGCCAGCCGGGCACCGGGGAGCTGTTTTTT. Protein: CASSLGQPGTGELFF.

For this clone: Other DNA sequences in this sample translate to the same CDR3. The CDR3 bases are TGTGCCAGCAGTTCCCCTAGCGGGGGACACAATGAGCAGTTCTTC. This encodes CASSSPSGGHNEQFF. The chain joins TRBV28 to TRBJ2-1; 10 nucleotides align to TRBD2. V shed 4 bases, J shed 5 bases, and the junction held 5 bases outside the gene matches. The CDR3 has 15 residues. CDR1 and CDR2 from the germline V gene are MDHEN and SYDVKM.

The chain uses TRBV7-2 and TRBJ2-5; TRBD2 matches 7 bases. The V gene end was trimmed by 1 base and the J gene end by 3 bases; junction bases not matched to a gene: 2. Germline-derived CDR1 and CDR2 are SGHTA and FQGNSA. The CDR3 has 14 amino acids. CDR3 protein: CASSLGTRKETQYF. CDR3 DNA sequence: TGTGCCAGCAGCTTAGGGACTAGAAAAGAGACCCAGTACTTC.

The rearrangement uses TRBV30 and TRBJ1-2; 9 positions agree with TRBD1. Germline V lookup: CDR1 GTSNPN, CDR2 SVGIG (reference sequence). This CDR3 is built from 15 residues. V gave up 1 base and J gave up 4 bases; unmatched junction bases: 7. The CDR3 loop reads CAWSGGTGSSYGYTF. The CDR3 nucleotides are TGTGCCTGGAGTGGAGGGACAGGGAGTAGCTATGGCTACACCTTC.

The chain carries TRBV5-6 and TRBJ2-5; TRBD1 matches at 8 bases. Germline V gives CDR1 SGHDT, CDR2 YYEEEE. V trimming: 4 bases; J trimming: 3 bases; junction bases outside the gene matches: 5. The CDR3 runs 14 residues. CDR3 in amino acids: CASSAPGQEETQYF. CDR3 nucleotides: TGTGCCAGCAGCGCCCCGGGACAGGAAGAGACCCAGTACTTC.

The CDR3 coding sequence is TGTGCCAGCAGGGGGGGGGACCCTTACAATGAGCAGTTCTTC. This encodes CASRGGDPYNEQFF. The gene calls are TRBV5-4 and TRBJ2-1; 7 bases fit TRBD2. The CDR3 covers 14 residues. The junction had 6 bases not matched to a gene; V was cut back by 5 bases and J by 4 bases. Germline V gene data show CDR1 as SGHNT and CDR2 as YYREEE (reference sequence).